The T cell receptor beta chain described here comes from a study of T cell responses to AZD1222 COVID-19 vaccine. Study-level points and caveats: Across the whole spike, CD4 TCRs peaked at regions 160-218 and 743-854. Spike-specific TCR repertoires showed rising breadth and depth after two AZD1222 doses. AZD1222 recipients seropositive at baseline numbered only five to seven.

On this clone itself: Its antigen remains unknown.

The table came from immunoSEQ multiplex PCR; TCRdb's copy has only in-frame clones and leaves some out. The table records approximately 150,000 clones, more than 80% of them present only once. The sequence derives from an adult in good health. The sequenced sample was peripheral blood, obtained on day 0 of AZD1222 vaccination.

CDR3 residues: CASSLESGAEAFF. The CDR3 DNA follows: TGTGCCAGCAGCTTAGAGTCAGGCGCGGAAGCTTTCTTT. The rearrangement links TRBV7-9 to TRBJ1-1, with D unresolved. The CDR3 contains 13 residues. V lost 1 base and J lost 8, with 11 bases in between. Germline V gene sequence: CDR1 SEHNR, CDR2 FQNEAQ (reference sequence).